Below, 25 T cell receptor beta chains from the same sample are listed, as sequenced in a study of blood T cell repertoires in COVID-19 (dated by TCRdb to between 2020 and 2021). Library preparation employed the immunoSEQ multiplex PCR assay. TCRdb carries this immuneACCESS record with in-frame sequences only. Its versions omit some clonotypes, under half of them owing to an unresolved V gene in the studies checked, with the rest unexplained. The sample contains roughly 250,000 clones, 80% to 90% of them found a single time. The ten biggest clones cover 2% to 3% of the sample. What was sequenced was peripheral blood. Receptors originate from a woman aged 45-59 years with acute or convalescent COVID-19.

The chain recombines TRBV2 with TRBJ1-4; 9 bases align to TRBD1. Germline V gives CDR1 SNHLY, CDR2 FYNNEI. The CDR3 runs 13 residues. V lost 7 bases to trimming and J lost 8 bases; unmatched junction nucleotides: 5. The CDR3 protein is CASTDRGVEKLFF. In DNA form, the CDR3 reads TGTGCCAGCACTGACAGGGGGGTCGAAAAACTGTTTTTT.

The chain has TRBV7-8 and TRBJ1-6, with D possibly being TRBD1 (5 bases). This CDR3 region has 15 residues. V was shortened by 6 bases and J by 0 bases, with 9 bases between the two germline ends. CDR1 SGHVS and CDR2 FQNEAQ come from the germline V gene. As DNA, the CDR3 is TGTGCCAGCAGGGGGGGTGACTCCTATAATTCACCCCTCCACTTT. Protein product: CASRGGDSYNSPLHF.

The chain joins TRBV30 to TRBJ2-1; D is perhaps TRBD2 (6 bases). CDR3 length equals 13 residues. V was shortened by 5 bases and J by 7 bases, with 15 bases between the two germline ends. Germline values: CDR1 GTSNPN, CDR2 SVGIG (reference sequence). The CDR3 loop is CAWAVGGLNEQFF. As DNA, the CDR3 is TGTGCCTGGGCAGTGGGGGGACTGAATGAGCAGTTCTTC.

This clone has only a few counts. The chain recombines TRBV7-2 with TRBJ1-6, with D possibly being TRBD1 (5 bases). Looked up from germline, CDR1 is SGHTA and CDR2 is FQGNSA. CDR3 length: 15 amino acids. Trimming shortened V by 0 bases and J by 7 bases, and 10 bases separated the two germline ends. The CDR3 nucleotides are TGTGCCAGCAGCTTAGCGGCAGGGTACAATTCACCCCTCCACTTT. It specifies CASSLAAGYNSPLHF. Using reference TRBV7-2 and TRBJ1-6 for the parts outside the CDR3, the full variable domain is GAGVSQSPSNKVTEKGKDVELRCDPISGHTALYWYRQSLGQGLEFLIYFQGNSAPDKSGLPSDRFSAERTGGSVSTLTIQRTQQEDSAVYLCASSLAAGYNSPLHFGNGTRLTVT.

The rearrangement joins TRBV29-1 to TRBJ2-7; TRBD1 might be the D (5 bases). Germline assignment: CDR1 SQVTM and CDR2 ANQGSEA. The CDR3 loop spans 13 amino acids. Trimming took off 4 bases at V and 7 bases at J, with 17 bases between the two ends. CDR3 bases: TGCAGCGTTGTCCGACAGACCCTCGAAGAGCAGTACTTC. Translated, it gives CSVVRQTLEEQYF.

The chain recombines TRBV19 with TRBJ2-3; D is possibly TRBD1 (6 bases). Germline V CDR1 and CDR2: LNHDA, SQIVND (reference sequence). This CDR3 region has 15 residues. V was clipped by 3 bases and J by 3 bases, with 13 bases between them. The CDR3, as DNA: TGTGCCAGTAGTATCCTCTTTACAGGGACAGATACGCAGTATTTT. The encoded protein is CASSILFTGTDTQYF.

The V call is TRBV7-8, the J call TRBJ1-5, with D tentatively TRBD1 (5 bases). Deletions cut 3 bases from V and 7 bases from J, with 16 bases between. The CDR3 contains 15 residues. The germline CDR1 and CDR2 sequences are SGHVS and FQNEAQ. The CDR3 DNA reads as TGTGCCAGCAGCTTCGGCAGGGTGTTTCGCCAGCCCCAGCATTTT. This codes for CASSFGRVFRQPQHF.

This chain links TRBV7-9 with TRBJ1-4; 7 bases line up with TRBD1. This CDR3 spans 15 amino acids. Unmatched junction bases numbered 7, after V lost 1 base and J lost 8 bases. The germline CDR1 and CDR2 sequences are SEHNR and FQNEAQ (reference sequence). CDR3 loop: CASSLVTGAQEKLFF. CDR3 DNA sequence: TGTGCCAGCAGCTTAGTCACAGGGGCTCAGGAAAAACTGTTTTTT.

The V gene is TRBV5-4, the J gene TRBJ2-4; 7 bases map to TRBD1. Germline CDR1 SGHNT, CDR2 YYREEE (reference sequence). The trim removed 1 base at V and 4 bases at J, leaving 2 bases unmatched. The CDR3 contains 14 residues. The CDR3 region is CASSLNRGKNIQYF. The CDR3 bases are TGTGCCAGCAGCTTGAACAGGGGTAAAAACATTCAGTACTTC.

This chain joins TRBV5-4 and TRBJ2-1, with D possibly being TRBD1 (5 bases). Looked up from germline, CDR1 is SGHNT and CDR2 is YYREEE (reference sequence). The V and J ends lost 5 bases and 2 bases respectively, with 20 bases between them. The CDR3 is made up of 17 amino acids. CDR3 sequence (DNA): TGTGCCAGCAGGGGCGGAAGGGGTCATGAAACCTACAATGAGCAGTTCTTC. It specifies CASRGGRGHETYNEQFF.

In DNA, the CDR3 is TGCGCCAGCCCCATTCGCGCTAGCGGGCATTACCAAGAGACCCAGTACTTC. Translating gives CASPIRASGHYQETQYF. The rearrangement uses TRBV10-1 and TRBJ2-5, with TRBD2 matching over 8 bases. The junction had 14 bases not matched to a gene; V was cut back by 8 bases and J by 0 bases. This CDR3 comprises 17 residues. Germline V gives CDR1 WNHNN, CDR2 SYGVQD (reference sequence).

This clone was counted a single time. The chain employs TRBV27 and TRBJ2-3; the match to TRBD2 covers 8 bases. The CDR3 totals 16 residues. CDR1 and CDR2 (germline): MNHEY, SMNVEV (reference sequence). Germline trimming cut 4 bases from V and 1 base from J; bases unmatched to any gene: 7. CDR3 nucleotides: TGTGCCAGCAGTTCTACCGGGACTAGACGCACAGATACGCAGTATTTT. Its translation is CASSSTGTRRTDTQYF.

This sequence joins TRBV18 and TRBJ1-2, with a weak D call TRBD1 (5 bases). The CDR3 consists of 14 residues. Germline loops: CDR1 KGHSH, CDR2 LQKENI. With 4 bases removed from V and 1 base from J, the gap between germline ends came to 10 bases. CDR3 sequence reads: CASSRQRDNYGYTF. The CDR3 nucleotides read TGTGCCAGCTCACGACAGAGAGATAACTATGGCTACACCTTC.

The genes are TRBV5-1 and TRBJ2-7; no clear D gene. V lost 0 bases and J 2 bases, leaving 6 bases between the germline ends. The germline V gene encodes CDR1 SGHRS and CDR2 YFSETQ. CDR3 length: 13 residues. The CDR3 DNA reads TGCGCCAGCAGCTTGGCGGAGACCTACGAGCAGTACTTC. Translating it yields CASSLAETYEQYF.

This clone was observed once. The chain combines TRBV11-2 with TRBJ1-2; 9 nucleotides agree with TRBD1. CDR1 SGHAT and CDR2 FQNNGV come from the germline V gene. The J segment lost 4 bases and the V segment lost 5 bases, leaving 5 bases of the junction unmatched. CDR3 size: 14 residues. The CDR3 spells CASSRQGVGYGYTF. In DNA, the CDR3 is TGTGCCAGCAGCCGACAGGGGGTAGGCTATGGCTACACCTTC.

V gene TRBV5-1 combines with J gene TRBJ2-7; no firm D call. The CDR3 sequence is 15 residues long. Germline lookup yields CDR1 SGHRS and CDR2 YFSETQ. V shed 0 bases and J shed 3 bases, with 13 bases lying between them. As DNA, the CDR3 is TGCGCCAGCAGCTTGGGACTCTCAACTTACTACGAGCAGTACTTC. Translating gives CASSLGLSTYYEQYF. The full variable domain, its missing parts supplied by reference TRBV5-1 and TRBJ2-7, is KAGVTQTPRYLIKTRGQQVTLSCSPISGHRSVSWYQQTPGQGLQFLFEYFSETQRNKGNFPGRFSGRQFSNSRSEMNVSTLELGDSALYLCASSLGLSTYYEQYFGPGTRLTVT.

The chain links TRBV5-1 to TRBJ2-7; 7 bases line up with TRBD2. The V segment lost 3 bases and the J segment 0 bases; nucleotides outside the gene matches: 9. Germline lookup yields CDR1 SGHRS and CDR2 YFSETQ. The CDR3 loop spans 16 amino acids. CDR3 sequence: CASSSGGLTFSYEQYF. Written as DNA, the CDR3 is TGCGCCAGCAGCTCCGGGGGGTTGACCTTCTCCTACGAGCAGTACTTC. Together with reference TRBV5-1 and TRBJ2-7, the CDR3 gives the full variable domain: KAGVTQTPRYLIKTRGQQVTLSCSPISGHRSVSWYQQTPGQGLQFLFEYFSETQRNKGNFPGRFSGRQFSNSRSEMNVSTLELGDSALYLCASSSGGLTFSYEQYFGPGTRLTVT.

The chain uses TRBV3-1 (or the pseudogene TRBV3-2) and TRBJ1-1; 9 nucleotides line up with TRBD1. V dropped 4 bases and J dropped 3; count of bases not matched to a gene: 9. The germline V gene encodes CDR1 LGHDT and CDR2 YNNKEL (reference sequence). The CDR3 extends over 16 amino acids. CDR3: CASSLGPGQGYTEAFF. In DNA form, the CDR3 reads TGTGCCAGCAGCCTTGGTCCGGGACAGGGCTACACTGAAGCTTTCTTT.

The chain uses TRBV7-2 and TRBJ2-3; no reliable D call. The germline CDR1 and CDR2 sequences are SGHTA and FQGNSA. The CDR3 extends over 15 amino acids. Trimming took 4 bases from V and 0 from J, leaving 11 bases between them. The CDR3 is CASSSLGTSTDTQYF. The CDR3 DNA follows: TGTGCCAGCAGCTCCCTAGGAACTAGCACAGATACGCAGTATTTT.

In DNA form, the CDR3 reads TGTGCCAGCAGCTTTCGCTCTGGCAACATTTTCCCGAACACTGAAGCTTTCTTT. Its translation is CASSFRSGNIFPNTEAFF. V is TRBV7-2 and J is TRBJ1-1, with D hard to call. CDR3 length: 18 residues. Germline V gives CDR1 SGHTA, CDR2 FQGNSA. Between the trimmed V and J ends, which lost 3 bases and 1 base, there was a span of 21 bases.

The chain's CDR3 is CASSSVMTREAGDEQFF. The CDR3 DNA reads TGTGCCAGCAGTTCCGTCATGACGCGGGAGGCCGGGGATGAGCAGTTCTTC. The chain carries TRBV6-2 or TRBV6-3 and TRBJ2-1; 8 bases align to TRBD2. J lost 8 bases, V lost 4 bases, and 16 bases had no gene match. The V gene's germline CDR1 is MNHEY and CDR2 SVGEGT. This CDR3 contains 17 residues.

The V and J genes are TRBV18 and TRBJ1-1, with TRBD1 matching over 7 bases. Germline CDR1 KGHSH, CDR2 LQKENI. V was clipped by 1 base and J by 0 bases; unmatched bases: 5. The CDR3 is 16 residues long. The CDR3 nucleotides are TGTGCCAGCTCACCACGATTACAGGGGATGAACACTGAAGCTTTCTTT. Translation gives CASSPRLQGMNTEAFF.

This sequence joins TRBV2 and TRBJ2-5; unclear D gene. Between the trimmed V and J ends, which lost 7 bases and 2 bases, there was a span of 5 bases. This CDR3 has 11 residues. Germline V lookup: CDR1 SNHLY, CDR2 FYNNEI. This CDR3 reads CASTLQETQYF. DNA for the CDR3: TGTGCCAGCACTCTGCAAGAGACCCAGTACTTC.

The chain carries TRBV28 and TRBJ1-2, with TRBD1 matching over 8 bases. V was pared by 5 bases and J by 4 bases, with 6 bases of the junction left unmatched. The CDR3 extends over 14 amino acids. Looked up from germline, CDR1 is MDHEN and CDR2 is SYDVKM. In DNA, the CDR3 is TGTGCCAGCAGTGTGACAGGGGCTATCTATGGCTACACCTTC. It translates to CASSVTGAIYGYTF.

Here the CDR3 DNA reads TGCACCAGCAGCCAACTGCCTAGCGGGATAAATGATACGCAGTATTTT. Protein: CTSSQLPSGINDTQYF. The chain joins TRBV1 to TRBJ2-3; no check of the table's D call, TRBD2, against the DNA was made. TRBV1 corresponds to a pseudogene. This CDR3 is built from 16 residues.